This T cell receptor beta chain was sequenced in a study of cytomegalovirus exposure and HLA in healthy donors. Overall study findings and caveats: When a later analysis compared HLA-associated TCR beta chains with equally common others, the HLA-associated chains turned out to be more clonally expanded and to have lower generation probabilities. Sequencing had likely introduced a cluster of highly shared sequence variants as an artifact. It was reported that TCR beta sequences correctly inferred the HLA-A and HLA-B alleles for most subjects.

This CDR3 has 14 residues. Per germline, CDR1 SGHRS and CDR2 YFSETQ. V gave up 1 base and J gave up 1 base, with 8 bases separating them. It was with 60 Vbeta and 13 Jbeta primers that the PCR ran. The repertoire was sequenced with immunoSEQ multiplex PCR; TCRdb's copy has only in-frame clones and lacks some. The table records around 260,000 clones, 75% to 85% of them present only once. Points on this clone: Its target is unknown.

The source material was PBMCs. The chain joins TRBV5-1 to TRBJ2-5, with D perhaps matching TRBD2 (6 bases). This receptor was taken from a girl aged 2 to 9 in good health and CMV-seronegative. This CDR3 reads CASSLWGVQETQYF. In nucleotides, the CDR3 is TGCGCCAGCAGCTTGTGGGGGGTCCAAGAGACCCAGTACTTC.